The rows below give T cell receptor beta chains drawn from one sample of a study of lymphopenia after photon versus proton radiotherapy. Here immunoSEQ multiplex PCR was the method, and the copy in TCRdb shows in-frame clones only, minus some. The sample lists roughly 40,000 clones, approximately 83% occurring once. The source material was peripheral blood, sampled from a patient treated with proton-based radiotherapy. The receptor source for this set is a woman in her 70s with pancreatic cancer. The CDR3 runs from the conserved cysteine through the conserved F or W. Fields, in order: V gene, D gene, clone size, J gene, CDR3 protein, CDR3 DNA. D genes are given only for firm matches. The listing skips clone size in some rows; elsewhere it reads once, few, many or a size class.

TRBV28	NA	NA	TRBJ2-7	CASFAYEQYF	TGTGCCAGCTTCGCCTACGAGCAGTACTTC
TRBV19	NA	NA	TRBJ2-1	CASSTGHRGEQFF	TGTGCCAGTAGTACGGGACATCGGGGTGAGCAGTTCTTC
TRBV5-6	TRBD1	NA	TRBJ2-7	CASSFRDREFYEQYF	TGTGCCAGCAGCTTCCGGGACAGGGAATTCTACGAGCAGTACTTC
TRBV28	NA	NA	TRBJ2-4	CASRVPAKNIQYF	TGTGCAAGTAGGGTCCCAGCCAAAAACATTCAGTACTTC
TRBV28	NA	NA	TRBJ1-2	CASNPRGIGYGYTF	TGTGCCAGCAATCCCAGGGGCATCGGCTATGGCTACACCTTC
TRBV7-9	TRBD2	NA	TRBJ2-4	CASSPSGRSKKNIQYF	TGTGCCAGCAGCCCGAGCGGGAGAAGTAAAAAAAACATTCAGTACTTC
TRBV28	NA	once	TRBJ1-1	CASRPRRDLNTEAFF	TGTGCCAGCAGGCCCCGGAGGGATCTGAACACTGAAGCTTTCTTT
TRBV30	TRBD1	NA	TRBJ2-3	CAYTLGQLLSTDTQYF	TGTGCCTACACGCTGGGACAGTTACTTAGCACAGATACGCAGTATTTT
TRBV28	TRBD1	NA	TRBJ2-7	CASSHPLPPGQLTTYEQYF	TGTGCCAGCAGTCACCCCCTCCCACCGGGACAGCTAACTACCTACGAGCAGTACTTC
TRBV28	NA	NA	TRBJ2-3	CASKLPTDTQYF	TGTGCCAGCAAGCTACCCACAGATACGCAGTATTTT
TRBV29-1	TRBD1	NA	TRBJ2-6	CSVVDRGSTGANVLTF	TGCAGCGTTGTAGACAGGGGTTCGACTGGGGCCAACGTCCTGACTTTC
TRBV7-2	TRBD2	few	TRBJ2-3	CASSLPSGSTYTQYF	TGTGCCAGCAGCTTACCTAGCGGGAGTACGTATACGCAGTATTTT
TRBV7-3	NA	NA	TRBJ2-5	CASSLSRGETQYF	TGTGCCAGCAGCTTATCCCGGGGGGAGACCCAGTACTTC
TRBV18	NA	NA	TRBJ1-2	CASSRDASYGYTF	TGTGCCAGCTCACGGGACGCAAGCTATGGCTACACCTTC
TRBV7-8	NA	NA	TRBJ1-1	CASSQGGNTEAFF	TGTGCCAGCAGCCAGGGCGGGAACACTGAAGCTTTCTTT
TRBV4-3	NA	few	TRBJ2-5	CASSQQASGTPIETQYF	TGCGCCAGCAGCCAGCAGGCCTCTGGGACTCCCATAGAGACCCAGTACTTC
TRBV27	TRBD2	NA	TRBJ2-1	CASSLSSLAGGTSSYNEQFF	TGTGCCAGCAGTTTATCGTCACTAGCGGGAGGCACTAGCTCCTACAATGAGCAGTTCTTC
TRBV5-1	TRBD2	NA	TRBJ2-2	CASSLGLAGGPGELFF	TGCGCCAGCAGCTTGGGACTAGCGGGAGGGCCCGGGGAGCTGTTTTTT
TRBV6-5	NA	NA	TRBJ2-1	CASSYDTGMNNEQFF	TGTGCCAGCAGTTATGATACAGGAATGAACAATGAGCAGTTCTTC
TRBV9	NA	NA	TRBJ2-1	CASREAPGAWGDTGQFF	TGTGCCAGCAGGGAGGCCCCGGGGGCATGGGGTGATACTGGGCAGTTCTTC
TRBV5-4	TRBD2	NA	TRBJ2-7	CASGAGLAVAQYF	TGTGCCAGCGGCGCGGGACTAGCAGTAGCGCAGTACTTC
TRBV20-1	NA	few	TRBJ2-5	CSATSGTQYF	TGCAGTGCCACATCAGGGACCCAGTACTTC
TRBV9	TRBD2	NA	TRBJ2-3	CASSKTSGRAGTDTQYF	TGTGCCAGCAGCAAGACTAGCGGGAGGGCCGGGACAGATACGCAGTATTTT
TRBV5-5	TRBD1	NA	TRBJ1-5	CASSTGGAGVGNQPQHF	TGTGCCAGCAGCACAGGGGGCGCCGGGGTGGGCAATCAGCCCCAGCATTTT
TRBV28	NA	NA	TRBJ2-7	CASSHDYEQYF	TGTGCCAGCAGTCATGACTACGAGCAGTACTTC
TRBV14	NA	NA	TRBJ1-6	CASSQTVSYNSPLHF	TGTGCCAGCAGCCAGACGGTCTCCTATAATTCACCCCTCCACTTT
TRBV7-2	TRBD1	NA	TRBJ1-4	CASSLRTGTGSTNEKLFF	TGTGCCAGCAGCTTGCGGACCGGGACAGGCTCAACTAATGAAAAACTGTTTTTT
TRBV4-2	TRBD1	NA	TRBJ1-3	CASSQGSDRVGNTIYF	TGTGCCAGCAGCCAAGGGTCTGACAGGGTAGGAAACACCATATATTTT
TRBV7-8	TRBD2	NA	TRBJ2-7	CASSLGSGRGGQYF	TGTGCCAGCAGCTTAGGTAGCGGGAGGGGCGGGCAGTACTTC
TRBV7-3	TRBD2	NA	TRBJ2-1	CASSTQPGTSAYEQFF	TGTGCCAGCAGCACCCAGCCCGGGACTAGCGCTTATGAGCAGTTCTTC
TRBV5-1	NA	NA	TRBJ2-3	CASLRDLHTDTQYF	TGCGCCAGCCTCCGGGACCTTCACACAGATACGCAGTATTTT
TRBV7-2	TRBD1	NA	TRBJ2-2	CASKTGTGNSGELFF	TGTGCCAGCAAAACCGGGACAGGGAATTCGGGGGAGCTGTTTTTT
TRBV27	TRBD1	once	TRBJ2-5	CASSIRPDRQGAQYF	TGTGCCAGCAGTATACGTCCGGACAGGCAAGGGGCCCAGTACTTC
TRBV6-6	NA	NA	TRBJ1-5	CAGKLAGLDQPQHF	TGTGCCGGAAAACTGGCAGGGTTGGATCAGCCCCAGCATTTT
TRBV19	NA	NA	TRBJ1-1	CASTPTRGGTPMNTEAFF	TGTGCCAGTACCCCGACCCGTGGGGGAACTCCTATGAACACTGAAGCTTTCTTT
TRBV5-1	NA	NA	TRBJ1-6	CASSLGLNNRDSPLHF	TGCGCCAGCAGCTTGGGGCTTAACAACAGGGATTCACCCCTCCACTTT
TRBV5-1	NA	NA	TRBJ1-1	CASSFRGEGTEAFF	TGCGCCAGCAGCTTTCGGGGGGAAGGAACTGAAGCTTTCTTT
TRBV5-1	NA	once	TRBJ2-1	CASSANEQFF	TGCGCCAGCAGCGCAAATGAGCAGTTCTTC
TRBV2	TRBD2	NA	TRBJ2-1	CASSDEREEFF	TGTGCCAGCAGTGATGAGCGGGAGGAGTTCTTC
TRBV5-1	NA	NA	TRBJ1-3	CASSLAGLQLGNTIYF	TGCGCCAGCAGCTTGGCGGGTTTACAGTTAGGAAACACCATATATTTT
TRBV19	TRBD2	NA	TRBJ2-5	CASSISSGQETQYF	TGTGCCAGTAGTATTTCTAGCGGTCAAGAGACCCAGTACTTC
TRBV7-8	TRBD2	NA	TRBJ2-5	CASSSSGRAGLGETQYF	TGTGCCAGCAGCTCTAGCGGGAGGGCCGGGTTGGGAGAGACCCAGTACTTC
TRBV15	TRBD1	NA	TRBJ2-2	CATSRDLFLRTGGDTGELFF	TGTGCCACCAGCAGAGATCTCTTCTTAAGGACAGGGGGAGACACCGGGGAGCTGTTTTTT
TRBV4-1	NA	NA	TRBJ2-2	CASSRQRTANTGELFF	TGCGCCAGCAGCCGGCAACGGACAGCGAACACCGGGGAGCTGTTTTTT
TRBV27	TRBD1	NA	TRBJ1-6	CASSLQGAPSTGNSPLHF	TGTGCCAGCAGTTTACAGGGGGCACCCTCAACCGGGAATTCACCCCTCCACTTT
TRBV7-2	NA	NA	TRBJ2-7	CASSLEGVGDEQYF	TGTGCCAGCAGCTTAGAGGGGGTTGGGGACGAGCAGTACTTC
TRBV14	NA	NA	TRBJ2-5	CASSQVPTGGVRETQYF	TGTGCCAGCAGCCAAGTCCCCACAGGGGGGGTCCGAGAGACCCAGTACTTC